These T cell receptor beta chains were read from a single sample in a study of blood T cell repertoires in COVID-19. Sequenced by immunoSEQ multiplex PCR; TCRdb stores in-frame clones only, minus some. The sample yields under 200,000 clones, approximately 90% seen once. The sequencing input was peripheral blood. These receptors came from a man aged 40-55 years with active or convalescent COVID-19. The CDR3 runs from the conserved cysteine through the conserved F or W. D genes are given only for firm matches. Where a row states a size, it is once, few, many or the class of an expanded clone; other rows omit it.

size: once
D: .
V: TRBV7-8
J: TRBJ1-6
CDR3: CASRAEGGNSPLHF
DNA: TGTGCCAGCAGGGCCGAGGGTGGGAATTCACCCCTCCACTTT

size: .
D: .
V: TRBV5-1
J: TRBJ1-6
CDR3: CASSKTTVKNSPLHF
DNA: TGCGCCAGCAGCAAGACGACAGTAAAGAATTCACCCCTCCACTTT

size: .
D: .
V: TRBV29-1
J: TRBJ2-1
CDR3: CSVDGSYNEQFF
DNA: TGCAGCGTTGACGGTTCCTACAATGAGCAGTTCTTC

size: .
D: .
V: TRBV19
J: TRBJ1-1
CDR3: CASSILRDRIPEAFF
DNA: TGTGCCAGTAGTATCCTCCGGGATCGGATACCTGAAGCTTTCTTT

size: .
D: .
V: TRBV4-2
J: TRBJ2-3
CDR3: CASSQGSGDTQYF
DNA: TGTGCCAGCAGCCAAGGGAGCGGGGATACGCAGTATTTT

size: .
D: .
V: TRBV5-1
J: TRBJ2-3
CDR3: CASSLDSGSTDTQYF
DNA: TGCGCCAGCAGCTTGGACTCCGGTAGCACAGATACGCAGTATTTT

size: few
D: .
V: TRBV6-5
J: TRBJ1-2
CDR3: CASSYEAGVRGYTF
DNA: TGTGCCAGCAGTTATGAGGCGGGTGTGAGGGGCTACACCTTC

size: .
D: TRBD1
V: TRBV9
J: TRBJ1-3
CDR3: CASSVDPRRDRGRSGNTIYF
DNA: TGTGCCAGCAGCGTAGATCCCCGCCGCGACAGGGGGCGATCTGGAAACACCATATATTTT

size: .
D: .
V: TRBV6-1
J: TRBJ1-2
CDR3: CASSEEVSEARGYTF
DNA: TGTGCCAGCAGTGAAGAGGTCAGTGAAGCGCGGGGCTACACCTTC

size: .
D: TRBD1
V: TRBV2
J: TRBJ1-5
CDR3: CASSGDRGSSDQPQHF
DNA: TGTGCCAGCAGCGGGGACAGGGGTAGTTCGGATCAGCCCCAGCATTTT

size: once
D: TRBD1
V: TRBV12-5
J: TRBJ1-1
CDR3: CASAPDRALNTEAFF
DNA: TGTGCTAGTGCCCCCGACAGGGCCTTGAACACTGAAGCTTTCTTT

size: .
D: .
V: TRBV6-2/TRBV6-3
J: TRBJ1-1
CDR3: CASSTPRGTMNTEAFF
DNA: TGTGCCAGCAGCACACCGAGGGGGACTATGAACACTGAAGCTTTCTTT

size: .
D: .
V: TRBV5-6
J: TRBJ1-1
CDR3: CASSRDLGGAFF
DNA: TGTGCCAGCAGCAGGGACCTCGGGGGAGCTTTCTTT

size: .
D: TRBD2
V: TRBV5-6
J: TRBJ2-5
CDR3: CASTRLAGVVIGETQYF
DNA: TGTGCCAGCACTAGACTAGCGGGAGTTGTAATTGGGGAGACCCAGTACTTC

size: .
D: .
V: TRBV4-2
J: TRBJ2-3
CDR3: CASSQEGLRGDTQYF
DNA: TGTGCCAGCAGCCAAGAAGGACTGAGAGGAGATACGCAGTATTTT

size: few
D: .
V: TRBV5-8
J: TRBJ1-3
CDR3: CASSLGQNSGNTIYF
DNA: TGTGCCAGCAGCTTGGGGCAGAACTCTGGAAACACCATATATTTT

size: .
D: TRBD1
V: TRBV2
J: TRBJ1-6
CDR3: CASSEGQVLSPLHF
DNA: TGTGCCAGCAGTGAGGGACAGGTTCTATCACCCCTCCACTTT

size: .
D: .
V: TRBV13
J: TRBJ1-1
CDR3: CASSFLGSTEAFF
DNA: TGTGCCAGCAGCTTTCTGGGGAGCACTGAAGCTTTCTTT

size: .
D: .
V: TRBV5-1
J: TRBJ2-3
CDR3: CASSLSSTDTQYF
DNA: TGCGCCAGCAGCCTCTCGTCCACAGATACGCAGTATTTT

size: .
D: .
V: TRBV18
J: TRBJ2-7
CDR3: CASSPQRAPGDPEFAYEQYF
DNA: TGTGCCAGCTCACCACAAAGGGCCCCGGGAGACCCTGAATTTGCCTACGAGCAGTACTTC

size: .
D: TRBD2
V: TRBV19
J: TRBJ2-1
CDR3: CASSIVGGSLNNEQFF
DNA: TGTGCCAGTAGTATCGTCGGCGGGAGTTTGAACAATGAGCAGTTCTTC

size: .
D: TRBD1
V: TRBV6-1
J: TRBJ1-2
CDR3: CASSEAPTGYGYTF
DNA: TGTGCCAGCAGTGAAGCTCCGACAGGGTATGGCTACACCTTC

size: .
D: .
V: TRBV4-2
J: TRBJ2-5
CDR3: CASSQSRLDTQYF
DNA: TGTGCCAGCAGCCAATCCCGTCTAGATACCCAGTACTTC

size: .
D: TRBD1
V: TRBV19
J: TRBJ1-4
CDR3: CATRGQGGNEKLFF
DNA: TGTGCCACCCGAGGACAGGGTGGAAATGAAAAACTGTTTTTT

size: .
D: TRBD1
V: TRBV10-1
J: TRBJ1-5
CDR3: CASRGDRANLTQHF
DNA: TGCGCCAGCAGGGGGGACAGAGCTAATTTGACCCAGCATTTT